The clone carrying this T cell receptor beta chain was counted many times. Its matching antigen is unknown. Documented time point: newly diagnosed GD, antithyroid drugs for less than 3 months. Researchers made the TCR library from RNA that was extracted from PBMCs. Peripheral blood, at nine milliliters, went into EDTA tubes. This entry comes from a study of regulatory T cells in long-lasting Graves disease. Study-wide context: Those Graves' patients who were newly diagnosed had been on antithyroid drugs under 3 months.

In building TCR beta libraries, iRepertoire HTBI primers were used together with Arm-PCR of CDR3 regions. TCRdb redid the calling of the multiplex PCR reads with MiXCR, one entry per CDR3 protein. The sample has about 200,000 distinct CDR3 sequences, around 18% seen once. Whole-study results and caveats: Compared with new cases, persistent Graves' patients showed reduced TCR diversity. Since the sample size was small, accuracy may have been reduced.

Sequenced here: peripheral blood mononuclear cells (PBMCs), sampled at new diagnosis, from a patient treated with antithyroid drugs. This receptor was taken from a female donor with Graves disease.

The CDR3 is CSARGLAGGHYGYTF. CDR3 nucleotide sequence: TGCAGTGCTAGAGGTCTGGCAGGGGGACACTATGGCTACACCTTC. The chain combines TRBV20-1 with TRBJ1-2; 7 bases are shared with TRBD1. The germline CDR1 and CDR2 sequences are DFQATT and SNEGSKA (reference sequence). The J segment lost 3 bases and the V segment lost 1 base, leaving 8 bases of the junction unmatched. The CDR3 spans 15 residues.